This section outlines one T cell receptor (beta chain) sequence together with its context. The PCR used 60 Vbeta and 13 Jbeta primers. Here immunoSEQ multiplex PCR was the method, and the copy in TCRdb shows in-frame clones only, minus some. The sample includes 160,000 or so clones, around 78% of them seen just once. The entry originates in a study of cytomegalovirus exposure and HLA in healthy donors. The germline gives CDR1 KGHSH, CDR2 LQKENI. The length of the CDR3 is 16 residues. The V segment lost 6 bases and the J segment 1 base; nucleotides outside the gene matches: 8. The chain recombines TRBV18 with TRBJ2-1; 8 positions agree with TRBD1. The sample taken for sequencing was PBMCs. This TCR came from a woman between 40 and 55 years old in good health and CMV-seropositive. The CDR3 here is CASSPAGGASYNEQFF. Written as DNA, the CDR3 is TGTGCCAGCTCCCCCGCAGGGGGCGCGTCCTACAATGAGCAGTTCTTC.